This TCR beta chain was documented in a study of monozygotic twins with inflammatory bowel disease. After skipping T cell sorting, the authors isolated total RNA from whole blood. TCRdb re-called the 5' RACE reads; every CDR3 protein appears as one record, without DNA. Its table records 110,000 to 150,000 distinct CDR3 sequences. The sample consisted of blood. This sequence originates from a human donor with ulcerative colitis or Crohn's disease, or a healthy co-twin of an affected twin (not recorded which).

This CDR3 is CASSLTAGGSGANVLTF. The chain is built from TRBV7-3 and TRBJ2-6; the TCRdb D gene call, TRBD2, has no DNA to confirm it. Germline CDR1 and CDR2: SGHTA and FQGTGA. The CDR3 extends over 17 amino acids.